This T cell receptor beta chain was identified in a study of T cell responses to AZD1222 COVID-19 vaccine. The germline CDR1 and CDR2 sequences are MNHEY and SVGEGT. The V and J ends lost 2 bases and 8 bases respectively, with 9 bases between them. The CDR3 runs to 12 residues. Study results and caveats: Donors were chiefly white British, with a greater number of females, and clonal diversity was perhaps underestimated. Baseline serostatus was positive in only a handful of AZD1222 recipients. With two AZD1222 doses given, Spike-specific TCR breadth and depth both rose. The study found vaccine-associated CD4 TCRs spanning spike, dominant at 160-218 and 743-854.

As to this clone: What it binds is not known.

This table comes from immunoSEQ multiplex PCR, and its TCRdb copy is limited to in-frame clones, with some not included. Among about 84,000 clones listed, approximately 85% were seen once. The genes are TRBV6-2 or TRBV6-3 and TRBJ1-1; D ambiguous. The TCR comes from an adult who received the AZD1222 COVID-19 vaccine. The sample was peripheral blood, taken 28 days after the second AZD1222 dose. The CDR3 nucleotides read TGTGCCAGCAGTTACGCCAGGCTGGAAGCTTTCTTT. This translates into CASSYARLEAFF.